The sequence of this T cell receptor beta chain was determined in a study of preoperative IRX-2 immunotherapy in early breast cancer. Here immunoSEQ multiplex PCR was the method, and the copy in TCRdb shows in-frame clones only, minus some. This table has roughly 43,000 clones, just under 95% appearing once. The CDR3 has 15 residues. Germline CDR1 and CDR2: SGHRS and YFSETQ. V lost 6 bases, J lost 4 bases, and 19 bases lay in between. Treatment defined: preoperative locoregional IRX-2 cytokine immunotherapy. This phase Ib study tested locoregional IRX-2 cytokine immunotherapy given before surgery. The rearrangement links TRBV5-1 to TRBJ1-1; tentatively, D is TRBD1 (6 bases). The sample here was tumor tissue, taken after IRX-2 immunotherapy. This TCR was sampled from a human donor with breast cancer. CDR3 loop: CASTDQQGRLTEAFF. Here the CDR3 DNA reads TGCGCCAGCACCGATCAACAGGGCCGCCTCACTGAAGCTTTCTTT.